This T cell receptor beta chain was captured in a study of blood T cell repertoires in COVID-19. Overall study context: PBMCs, B-cell-depleted T cells, or T cells were the source of the cDNA or gDNA that made up the material.

The CDR3 loop spans 14 amino acids. V lost 4 bases and J 0 bases, leaving 8 bases between the germline ends. The germline V gene has CDR1 SNHLY and CDR2 FYNNEI. Profiling relied on immunoSEQ multiplex PCR, and the TCRdb table lists in-frame clones only, not all of them. The sample holds about 120,000 clones, approximately 81% seen once. The receptor comes from a woman aged 80 or over with acute or convalescent COVID-19. The rearrangement links TRBV2 to TRBJ2-3; D unresolved. The sequenced sample consisted of peripheral blood. Here the CDR3 DNA reads TGTGCCAGCAGTGGACTTATAAGCACAGATACGCAGTATTTT. It specifies CASSGLISTDTQYF.